This TCR beta chain emerged from a study of OX40 agonist ivuxolimab in advanced cancers. Study at large: The dose-escalation cohort was about 86% male, with a mean age of about 58 years, ranging roughly 20 to 90. One patient with hepatocellular carcinoma and two with cutaneous melanoma, three in all, had partial responses. Study-wide results and limits: Expanded clones tended on average to be more numerous among CD8+ T cells than CD4+. CD4+ and CD8+ T cells in blood underwent clonal expansion by week 6 at 0.1 to 3.0 mg/kg.

Comment on this clone: The antigen is undetermined.

Looked up from germline, CDR1 is SEHNR and CDR2 is FQNEAQ (reference sequence). The CDR3 has 17 residues. V lost 3 bases to trimming and J lost 0 bases, with 17 bases between them. Generated by immunoSEQ multiplex PCR, the TCRdb table keeps only in-frame clones and is missing some. The top ten clones hold about 10% of a sample with more than 65,000 clones, around 91% of them seen once. The chain combines TRBV7-9 with TRBJ1-2, with a weak D call TRBD1 (5 bases). The specimen was CD4+ or CD8+ T cells sorted from blood, collected in a trial of the OX40 agonist ivuxolimab. The clonotype originates from an adult with an advanced solid tumor such as melanoma, head and neck, liver or kidney cancer. CDR3 nucleotide sequence: TGTGCCAGCAGCTTCTCAGTAGGGGCGAAAGCTAACTATGGCTACACCTTC. This codes for CASSFSVGAKANYGYTF.